This TCR beta chain emerged from a study of cytomegalovirus exposure and HLA in healthy donors listed by TCRdb under 2017. Background for the entire study: According to an earlier analysis of several hundred of the donors, some 180 million T cells yielded 117 million unique TCR beta sequences and 276 Gb of sequence data. Roughly 300 gigabases of sequencing data and around 88 million unique TCR sequences made up an early release that covered several hundred HLA-typed donors. Roughly 5 DR-DQ haplotypes were handled as single units for association and clustering, since linkage in the cohort was strong. Alongside the repertoire data, information on donor age, sex, ethnicity and CMV serostatus was compiled. The genetic ancestry cluster associated with self-reported Caucasian donors included approximately 85% of the 398 genotyped donors. Genome-wide SNP genotypes for about three fifths of the roughly 700 donors were used in a later genetic analysis, which treated that subset as a discovery cohort. To predict cytomegalovirus infection status, the study brought together high-throughput TCR immunosequencing, statistical association of individual TCRs with disease status, and machine learning. The study aimed to test whether cataloging public T cell receptors could reveal signatures of past pathogen exposure. In an earlier analysis of roughly 580 of the donors, high-throughput TCR beta sequencing was used to judge whether each TCR beta V gene segment behaved as functional or pseudogenic. Along with the approximately 700-subject first cohort, a separate validation cohort of over a hundred different subjects was used. On average, about 200,000 unique TCR beta nucleotide sequences were sequenced per donor among some 420 genotyped donors of the cohort, with about 17% of those sequences being non-productive. In a later analysis, previously published TCR beta repertoires from several hundred donors were re-analyzed and high-resolution HLA genotyping was added so that TCR occurrence patterns could be studied. Every repertoire in the discovery cohort had been generated on one and the same sequencing platform. HLA typing included class I and class II loci at four-digit resolution. The study used immunosequencing to profile the T cell repertoires of several hundred subjects and linked those repertoires to cytomegalovirus serostatus. Typing coverage differed by locus: A, B, C, DRB1 and DQB1 were typed in about 620-630 donors, DQA1 in 500 to 550, DPA1 in some 600, and DPB1 in just under 490. Rather than drawing on any new phenotypic data, the later analysis identified candidate immune exposures from TCR beta sequences and the way those sequences occurred across donors. Findings and caveats that apply to the study as a whole: A later analysis associated 17,000 or so TCR beta sequences with specific HLA alleles at a false discovery rate of 0.05. A further reported finding was that TCR beta sequences accurately predicted the HLA-A and HLA-B alleles for most subjects in the first cohort. An earlier analysis of approximately 500 of the donors showed that most TCR beta V segments appeared in productive rearrangements either about 87% or about 30% of the time, which broadly matched IMGT annotations. A group of highly shared sequence variants was considered likely to be a technical artifact of the sequencing pipeline. Most CMV-associated TCR beta chains appeared to be HLA-restricted in a later analysis, and the HLA associations seemed to be driven largely by CMV exposure. The cohort was sequenced for TCR beta chains only, and without alpha or paired-chain data the features that could be detected were limited. The classifier was reported to diagnose cytomegalovirus status with high specificity and sensitivity in both the original and validation cohorts. Because HLA typing was missing for some donors at each locus, association tests included only the typed subset. In a later analysis, TCR association rates were found to vary across HLA loci, with the most associated TCRs seen for DRB1 alleles and the fewest for HLA-C alleles. CMV serostatus was the only immune exposure information available for the cohort. The earlier analysis of 587 of the donors excluded 15 to 20 rarely observed V segments, including chromosome 9 orphons, because counts were too low. In vitro tests confirmed that a few of the cytomegalovirus-associated TCR beta chains recognize cytomegalovirus antigens. It was suggested by the authors that the approach could potentially be generalized to other disease states and immunological phenotypes. Some IMGT-functional V segments, including TRBV6-2 and TRBV6-3, could not be told apart with the 87-base-pair reads, so those segments were excluded. Most TCR sequences were seen in very few donors, while some public TCRs were found in many individuals. In the study, 164 TCR beta chains were listed as associated with cytomegalovirus. Correlated functional status among segregating V segments might reflect linkage disequilibrium, but an unknown experimental factor could not be ruled out. In a later genetic analysis, a missense DCLRE1C variant was associated with V-gene and J-gene trimming of TCR beta chains, and the association was replicated in an independent cohort. A later analysis reported that several top co-occurrence clusters appeared linked to parvovirus B19, influenza, CMV and Epstein-Barr virus. According to a later genetic analysis, donors in an Asian-associated ancestry cluster had fewer N-insertions in productive TCRs than the approximately 650-donor mean. Strong co-occurrence of HLA alleles, especially DR and DQ, made assigning TCR associations to individual alleles difficult. Sequencing depth was assumed to be roughly uniform across donors in the presence/absence analyses, though that assumption may not hold. A later analysis found that HLA-associated TCR beta chains were more clonally expanded and had lower generation probabilities than equally common non-associated chains.

The germline V and J ends show losses of 4 bases and 9 bases respectively, and no gene match explains 7 bases of the junction. CDR1 MNHEY and CDR2 SVGAGI are derived from the germline V gene. The CDR3 has 15 amino acids, counting the end cysteine and phenylalanine. Of all the DNA, just the CDR3 is kept, 45 bases in frame from base 1. Concerning this clone: What this receptor recognizes is not known. Per-nucleotide qualities are absent, and no much larger clonotype sits a single base away.

The cohort was made up of under 800 healthy bone marrow donors. At the time of sampling, every cohort member was nominally healthy, though immune exposures that went unrecorded were likely present. The donor tested CMV seropositive, placing the donor among the 289 seropositive members of the cohort. Each donor provided a peripheral blood sample, and peripheral blood mononuclear cells were used for TCR beta sequencing. The Qiagen DNeasy Blood Extraction Kit was used to extract genomic DNA from the blood cell samples. To prepare the library, the immunoSEQ multiplex PCR assay was applied. The multiplex PCR relied on a mix of 60 forward primers for TCR Vbeta segments and 13 reverse primers for TCR Jbeta segments. A multiplex PCR assay on genomic DNA amplified the CDR3 region of rearranged TCR beta genes. Amplified TCR beta libraries were sequenced as 87-base-pair reads on the Illumina HiSeq System. From the authors' description of their analysis: A later analysis counted around 72 million unique TCR beta chains across the 600 to 850 repertoires, and around 9.9 million of these chains were shared by at least two donors. Raw reads were error-corrected and collapsed into unique sequences by a nearest-neighbor algorithm in which closely related sequences were merged to remove PCR and sequencing errors. V, D and J gene segments were assigned by aligning CDR3 sequences to IMGT reference sequences. For a sequence to be retained, a match of at least six nucleotides to both a V gene segment and a J gene segment was required. A rearrangement counted as productive if the CDR3 had no stop codons and remained in frame with V and J, and every other rearrangement counted as non-productive. CDR3 was defined by IMGT convention, running from the second conserved V-encoded cysteine to the conserved J-encoded phenylalanine. The earlier analysis of some 600 of the donors excluded sequences that lacked an unambiguous match to a single V gene segment. In an earlier analysis of a few hundred of the donors, a V segment was called functional when productive rearrangements were above 56.7%, and segregating when the standard deviation between donors exceeded 5%. A statistical classification framework was built to diagnose cytomegalovirus status from the catalog of TCR beta chain sequences. In a later analysis, TCR nucleotide sequences were compared against IMGT/GENE-DB human TR gene sequences so that V and J genes could be assigned. The TCRdist pipeline was used in a later analysis to assign CDR3 sequences and most-parsimonious VDJ recombination scenarios. In a later analysis, every TCR beta chain was defined by the combination of its CDR3 amino acid sequence and its V-gene family, and reads without a unique V-gene family were dropped. To address suspected cross-contamination and a sequencing artifact, a later analysis removed roughly 580 highly shared, low-generation-probability nucleotide sequences. In a later analysis, a clonal expansion index for each public chain was calculated from normalized within-repertoire ranks of inferred template counts. In a later analysis, generation probabilities were computed using a VDJ recombination model fitted to out-of-frame rearrangements, and the results were checked against IGoR. Hypergeometric tests were used in a later analysis to score TCR-TCR, TCR-HLA and TCR-CMV co-occurrence, with a repertoire-size bias correction applied to the TCR pairs. False discovery rates were estimated in a later analysis by permuting HLA or CMV assignments 20 times. A later analysis grouped co-occurring TCRs with DBSCAN, adding TCRdist sequence similarity when clustering within HLA-allele-positive subsets. Co-occurrence clustering excluded repertoires with fewer than 30,000 or more than 120,000 public chains, plus five with anomalous nucleotide sharing. The clones in this table, taken by TCRdb from immuneACCESS, are in-frame only. Not every clone is retained; where verified, under half of the shortfall comes from an unresolved V gene, and the cause of the rest is unknown. The DNA was the basis for D and trimming; V, J and clone size are from that table. The sample table contains 100,000 to 150,000 clones; only one count was recorded for just under 75% of them. The top ten clones comprise approximately 4.3% of the sample.

The sample was PBMCs. The V gene is TRBV6-5 and the J gene is TRBJ1-6, and 9 bases in between align with TRBD1. The TCR sequence derives from a man aged 55 to 70 in good health and CMV-seropositive. The DNA reads TGTGCCAGCAGTTCGCGAGGGACAGGGACTTCACCCCTCCACTTT. It is translated as CASSSRGTGTSPLHF.